Below, 21 T cell receptor beta chains from the same sample are listed, as sequenced in a study of human T cells and chemical hapten exposure. Specified time point: pre-sensitization, week 0. Documented treatment: therapeutic diphenylcyclopropenone sensitization with weekly scalp DPC. TCRdb reanalysed the RACE reads using MiXCR and keeps one entry per CDR3 protein. The sample has around 42,000 distinct CDR3 sequences, roughly an eighth seen once; the top ten hold approximately 6%. Sequencing used whole blood, obtained in connection with sensitization to the hapten diphenylcyclopropenone (DPC). These receptors all stem from a young woman with alopecia areata. Some clones in this sample may be carry-over from other donors' samples.

This clonotype was recorded many times. The rearrangement joins TRBV7-9 to TRBJ1-5; 10 bases match TRBD1. Unmatched junction bases numbered 4, after V lost 3 bases and J lost 2 bases. The V gene's germline CDR1 is SEHNR and CDR2 FQNEAQ (reference sequence). This CDR3 region has 16 residues. In DNA, the CDR3 is TGTGCCAGCAGCTTCACAGGGACAGGGGGCAATCAGCCCCAGCATTTT. Translation gives CASSFTGTGGNQPQHF.

At least ten counts were recorded for this clonotype. This sequence joins TRBV7-3 and TRBJ1-1; a possible D gene is TRBD1 (5 bases). The germline gives CDR1 SGHTA, CDR2 FQGTGA. V lost 4 bases to trimming and J lost 1 base, with 13 bases between them. This CDR3 region has 15 residues. The CDR3 spells CASSSAGGSNTEAFF. The CDR3 DNA is TGTGCCAGCAGCTCCGCTGGGGGTTCGAACACTGAAGCTTTCTTT.

The gene calls are TRBV20-1 and TRBJ1-5, with no clear D. V was cut by 6 bases and J by 2 bases, with 8 bases left in between. CDR1 is DFQATT, CDR2 SNEGSKA, per germline (reference sequence). This CDR3 is built from 12 residues. CDR3 residues: CSAWTGNQPQHF. The CDR3 DNA is TGCAGTGCATGGACCGGCAATCAGCCCCAGCATTTT.

This clonotype has a count of ten or more. V gene TRBV15 combines with J gene TRBJ2-4; no firm D call. Per germline, CDR1 LNHNV and CDR2 YYDKDF (reference sequence). Trimming removed 0 bases from V and 0 bases from J, with 9 bases in between. This CDR3 comprises 16 residues. This chain's CDR3 is CATSRDLGSAKNIQYF. Here the CDR3 DNA reads TGTGCCACCAGCAGAGATCTTGGCTCAGCCAAAAACATTCAGTACTTC.

This clonotype was counted many times. The rearrangement links TRBV29-1 to TRBJ2-1; D is undetermined. The germline V and J ends were trimmed by 1 base and 9 bases, with 4 bases remaining between them. This CDR3 contains 10 residues. Germline V CDR1 and CDR2: SQVTM, ANQGSEA. CDR3 nucleotides: TGCAGCGTTGAAGGGGGTGAGCAGTTCTTC. Protein product: CSVEGGEQFF.

This clonotype has a handful of counts. The chain joins TRBV29-1 to TRBJ1-4; 7 bases fit TRBD1. J gave up 4 bases and V 4 bases, and 3 bases lay outside the gene matches. Germline-derived CDR1 and CDR2 are SQVTM and ANQGSEA. This CDR3 is built from 13 residues. CDR3 amino acids: CSVGGQINEKLFF. The CDR3 DNA is TGCAGCGTTGGGGGACAGATTAATGAAAAACTGTTTTTT.

This clonotype showed up just a few times. The chain employs TRBV24-1 and TRBJ2-5, with 11 bases fitting TRBD2. CDR3 length: 18 residues. Germline V gives CDR1 KGHDR, CDR2 SFDVKD. Unmatched junction bases numbered 10, after V lost 5 bases and J lost 0 bases. The CDR3 loop reads CATSGATSGRLYQETQYF. CDR3 bases: TGTGCCACCAGTGGGGCTACTAGCGGGAGACTGTACCAAGAGACCCAGTACTTC.

In this sample, this clonotype turned up many times. This CDR3 reads CASSQGGEAFF. Written as DNA, the CDR3 is TGTGCCAGCAGTCAGGGAGGGGAAGCTTTCTTT. The rearrangement uses TRBV28 and TRBJ1-1, with D maybe TRBD1 (5 bases). Germline V lookup: CDR1 MDHEN, CDR2 SYDVKM. With 5 bases removed from V and 8 bases from J, the gap between germline ends came to 9 bases. The CDR3 sequence is 11 residues long.

There are many counts of this clonotype. The genes are TRBV20-1 and TRBJ1-3, with no clear D. The CDR3 contains 15 residues. Trimming shortened V by 0 bases and J by 4 bases, and 13 bases separated the two germline ends. Germline V gene lookup returns CDR1 DFQATT and CDR2 SNEGSKA (reference sequence). CDR3 sequence: CSARDPFREGNTIYF. CDR3 sequence (DNA): TGCAGTGCTAGAGATCCTTTTAGGGAAGGAAACACCATATATTTT.

This clonotype came up a few times. The chain is built from TRBV6-2 or TRBV6-3 and TRBJ2-2, with a weak D call TRBD1 (6 bases). The germline CDR1 and CDR2 sequences are MNHEY and SVGEGT. With 6 bases removed from V and 0 bases from J, the gap between germline ends came to 17 bases. There are 17 residues in the CDR3. CDR3 loop: CASRHRELYPNTGELFF. The DNA of the CDR3 is TGTGCCAGCAGACACAGGGAACTCTATCCGAACACCGGGGAGCTGTTTTTT.

The chain uses TRBV9 and TRBJ2-3; 9 bases fit TRBD2. CDR3 length equals 17 residues. V shed 4 bases and J 2 bases; nucleotides not matched to a gene: 11. Germline CDR1 is SGDLS and CDR2 is YYNGEE. CDR3 loop: CASSPWKAGGTTDTQYF. In DNA form, the CDR3 reads TGTGCCAGCAGCCCATGGAAAGCGGGAGGAACCACAGATACGCAGTATTTT.

This clonotype occurred many times. This sequence joins TRBV15 and TRBJ2-1, with TRBD2 matching 7 bases. CDR1 is LNHNV and CDR2 is YYDKDF in the germline V gene (reference sequence). CDR3 length equals 17 residues. The V gene end was trimmed by 2 bases and the J gene end by 6 bases; junction bases not matched to a gene: 13. This chain's CDR3 is CATSRTLGAGVGNEQFF. CDR3 DNA: TGTGCCACCAGCAGAACTCTCGGGGCGGGAGTAGGCAATGAGCAGTTCTTC.

This clonotype was recorded at least ten times. The rearrangement uses TRBV10-3 and TRBJ2-7; possible D gene TRBD1, 5 bases. The CDR3 covers 14 residues. Germline values: CDR1 ENHRY, CDR2 SYGVKD. V lost 4 bases and J lost 10, with 20 bases in between. The CDR3 DNA reads TGTGCCATCAGTGGGGTTTCTAAGGGGAAGGAACAGTACTTC. This encodes CAISGVSKGKEQYF.

This clonotype was counted many times. This sequence joins TRBV29-1 and TRBJ2-7; 10 bases agree with TRBD2. The CDR3 loop spans 17 amino acids. With V trimmed by 2 bases and J by 4 bases, 14 bases remained unmatched. Germline-derived CDR1 and CDR2 are SQVTM and ANQGSEA. The CDR3 here is CSVEIGASGRPLYEQYF. The CDR3 nucleotides are TGCAGCGTTGAAATCGGGGCTAGCGGGAGACCCCTATACGAGCAGTACTTC.

This chain links TRBV29-1 with TRBJ1-2; 9 bases are shared with TRBD1. The germline gives CDR1 SQVTM, CDR2 ANQGSEA. Unmatched junction bases numbered 0, after V lost 6 bases and J lost 7 bases. This CDR3 spans 10 amino acids. The CDR3 region has the DNA TGCAGCGTGGACAGGGGTGGCTACACCTTC. Its translation is CSVDRGGYTF.

This clonotype was picked up a small number of times. The V call is TRBV7-9, the J call TRBJ1-1; no reliable D call. Germline values: CDR1 SEHNR, CDR2 FQNEAQ (reference sequence). CDR3 length: 13 residues. Between the trimmed V and J ends, which lost 4 bases and 1 base, there was a span of 7 bases. The CDR3 here is CASSSDRNTEAFF. The CDR3 DNA sequence: TGTGCCAGCAGCTCCGATCGGAACACTGAAGCTTTCTTT. The variable domain in full, with the rest retrieved from reference TRBV7-9 and TRBJ1-1, is DTGVSQNPRHKITKRGQNVTFRCDPISEHNRLYWYRQTLGQGPEFLTYFQNEAQLEKSRLLSDRFSAERPKGSFSTLEIQRTEQGDSAMYLCASSSDRNTEAFFGQGTRLTVV.

This clonotype appeared a few times. The gene calls are TRBV20-1 and TRBJ2-7; D is perhaps TRBD1 (5 bases). V lost 2 bases and J lost 6, with 14 bases in between. Germline CDR1 DFQATT, CDR2 SNEGSKA (reference sequence). The CDR3 length is 13 residues. CDR3 in amino acids: CSARRQGTLEQYF. The CDR3 DNA sequence: TGCAGTGCTAGAAGGCAGGGAACCCTCGAGCAGTACTTC.

The table lists this clonotype with many counts. The V and J genes are TRBV29-1 and TRBJ1-6; 7 bases align to TRBD1. The CDR3 is 14 amino acids. V lost 6 bases, J lost 7 bases, and 9 bases stayed unmatched. Per the germline V gene, CDR1 is SQVTM and CDR2 is ANQGSEA. Here the CDR3 DNA reads TGCAGCGTGAAAACCGGGACAGTCAATTCACCCCTCCACTTT. Amino acid sequence: CSVKTGTVNSPLHF.

V and J are TRBV20-1 and TRBJ1-3, with D maybe TRBD1 (5 bases). Germline lookup yields CDR1 DFQATT and CDR2 SNEGSKA (reference sequence). The ends were cut back, 1 base at V and 1 base at J, with 8 bases in the middle. The length of the CDR3 is 14 residues. As DNA, the CDR3 is TGCAGTGCTAGAGGGGACGGTTCTGGAAACACCATATATTTT. Translating gives CSARGDGSGNTIYF.

The chain joins TRBV28 to TRBJ2-3, with D possibly matching TRBD2 (6 bases). Germline V gene data show CDR1 as MDHEN and CDR2 as SYDVKM. V lost 7 bases, J lost 1 base, and 12 bases lay in between. This CDR3 spans 14 amino acids. CDR3 bases: TGTGCCAGCACCGTATTAGCGGGCACAGATACGCAGTATTTT. It translates to CASTVLAGTDTQYF.

This clonotype has a count of ten or more. The chain links TRBV27 to TRBJ2-2; no definite D call. The CDR3 has 15 amino acids. Germline V gene data show CDR1 as MNHEY and CDR2 as SMNVEV (reference sequence). Trimming took off 10 bases at V and 6 bases at J, with 21 bases between the two ends. The CDR3 DNA follows: TGTGCCACCAAAGCCCCGGCAGCCTCCGCCGGGGAGCTGTTTTTT. Its protein product is CATKAPAASAGELFF.